This T cell receptor (beta chain) was recorded in a study of T cell responses to AZD1222 COVID-19 vaccine. Data came from immunoSEQ multiplex PCR; TCRdb stores just in-frame clones and leaves some out. The sample has roughly 140,000 clones; around 90% are singletons. The input for sequencing was peripheral blood, taken on day 0 of MenACWY control vaccination. The sequence came from an adult in good health.

CDR3 DNA: TGCGCCAGCAGAAGTCAGGGGGACACCGGGGAGCTGTTTTTT. It is translated as CASRSQGDTGELFF. The chain recombines TRBV10-2 with TRBJ2-2; 7 bases line up with TRBD1. Germline values: CDR1 WSHSY, CDR2 SAAADI. Unmatched junction bases numbered 4, after V lost 6 bases and J lost 3 bases. This CDR3 comprises 14 residues.